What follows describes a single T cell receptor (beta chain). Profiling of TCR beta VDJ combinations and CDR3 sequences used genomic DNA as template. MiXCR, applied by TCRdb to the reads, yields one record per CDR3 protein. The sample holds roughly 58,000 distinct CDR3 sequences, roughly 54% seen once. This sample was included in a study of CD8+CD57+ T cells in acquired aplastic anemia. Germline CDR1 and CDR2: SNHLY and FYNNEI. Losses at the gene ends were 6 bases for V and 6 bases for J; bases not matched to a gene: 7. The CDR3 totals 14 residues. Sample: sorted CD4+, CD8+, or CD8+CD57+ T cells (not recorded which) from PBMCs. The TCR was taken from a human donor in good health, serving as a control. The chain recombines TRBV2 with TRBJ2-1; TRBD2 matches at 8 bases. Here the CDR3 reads CASRRTSKGNEQFF. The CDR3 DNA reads TGTGCCAGCAGGCGGACTAGCAAGGGCAATGAGCAGTTCTTC.